This T cell receptor (beta chain) emerged from a study of molecular identifiers for immune sequencing clone quantification. In the study overall: Replicate experiments divided RNA from about 20,000 or 100,000 naive CD8 cells into five parts and sequenced four.

CD8+CD4-CCR7+CD45RA+ sorting gave the naive CD8 T cells. TCRdb redid the calling of the PCR reads with MiXCR, one entry per CDR3 protein. Of about 320,000 distinct CDR3 sequences listed, 24% were seen once; the top ten hold 0.74%. This clonotype came up a few times. Its target is not known. General study results and limits: Molecules of identical TCR sharing a barcode could underestimate highly expanded clone sizes. Over 97% of effector molecules, yet under 1% of naive-cell molecules, were held by clones above 20 RNA copies.

Germline V lookup: CDR1 LNHDA, CDR2 SQIVND (reference sequence). The CDR3 length is 13 residues. Trimming left V 4 bases short and J 4 bases short, with 9 bases between. The sequenced sample was naive CD8+ T cells from blood, with Jurkat cell RNA spiked in. The sample's subset: FACS-sorted CD8+CD4-CCR7+CD45RA+ naive T cells. The clonotype was recovered from a human donor in good health. Some libraries in this study had Jurkat cell RNA spiked in. The chain employs TRBV19 and TRBJ2-3; TRBD2 might be the D (6 bases). CDR3 sequence reads: CASSSSGPDTQYF. In DNA, the CDR3 is TGTGCCAGTAGTAGTAGCGGTCCAGATACGCAGTATTTT. Full variable domain (missing parts from reference TRBV19 and TRBJ2-3): DGGITQSPKYLFRKEGQNVTLSCEQNLNHDAMYWYRQDPGQGLRLIYYSQIVNDFQKGDIAEGYSVSREKKESFPLTVTSAQKNPTAFYLCASSSSGPDTQYFGPGTRLTVL.